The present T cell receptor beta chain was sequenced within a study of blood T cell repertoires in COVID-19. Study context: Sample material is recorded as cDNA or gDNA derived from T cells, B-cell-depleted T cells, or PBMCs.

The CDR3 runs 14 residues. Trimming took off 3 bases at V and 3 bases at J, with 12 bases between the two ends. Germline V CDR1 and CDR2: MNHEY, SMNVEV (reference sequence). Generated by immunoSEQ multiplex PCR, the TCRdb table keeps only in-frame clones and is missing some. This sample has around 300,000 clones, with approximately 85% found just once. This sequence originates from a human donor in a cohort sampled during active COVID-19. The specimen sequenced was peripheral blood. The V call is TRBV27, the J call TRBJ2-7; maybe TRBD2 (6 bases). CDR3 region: CASSFRGKGYEQYF. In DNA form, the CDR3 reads TGTGCCAGCAGTTTTCGGGGGAAAGGCTACGAGCAGTACTTC.